The 22 T cell receptor beta chains listed next were all sequenced from one sample in a study of T cell repertoires in cytomegalovirus infection. TCRdb re-derived calls from the reads in MiXCR, one entry per CDR3 protein. The profile shows 200,000 to 300,000 distinct CDR3 sequences, 12% to 15% of them singletons. Source material: PBMCs. The source is a human donor in good health (CMV status not recorded). Some clones in this sample may be carry-over from other donors' samples.

This clonotype was counted many times. The chain is built from TRBV2 and TRBJ1-1; D is unclear. The V gene's germline CDR1 is SNHLY and CDR2 FYNNEI. V was pared by 6 bases and J by 5 bases, with 16 bases between. This CDR3 has 14 residues. The CDR3 protein is CASRQRPPQTEAFF. CDR3 nucleotides: TGTGCCAGCAGGCAGAGGCCTCCGCAGACTGAAGCTTTCTTT.

This clonotype was seen a few times. The chain has TRBV7-9 and TRBJ1-2, with 10 nucleotides matching TRBD1. This CDR3 is built from 13 residues. The V gene's germline CDR1 is SEHNR and CDR2 FQNEAQ (reference sequence). The ends lost 6 bases at V and 7 bases at J; junction bases unmatched: 5. CDR3 sequence reads: CASRRQGAFGYTF. The CDR3 DNA reads TGTGCCAGCAGGCGACAGGGGGCTTTTGGCTACACCTTC.

About this clonotype: This may arise from a read error, as a much more abundant clone is one base away. The conserved phenylalanine or tryptophan is not found at the CDR3 terminus, so this likely reflects a read error. This chain joins TRBV6-5 and TRBJ2-1; 7 bases agree with TRBD1. CDR3 length: 13 amino acids. CDR1 is MNHEY and CDR2 is SVGAGI in the germline V gene. The J segment lost 9 bases and the V segment lost 4 bases, leaving 6 bases of the junction unmatched. The CDR3 nucleotides read TGTGCCAGCAGTTCTCAAACAGGGGCTGAGCAGTTCCTC. It is translated as CASSSQTGAEQFL.

V is TRBV7-3 and J is TRBJ2-1, with a weak D call TRBD2 (6 bases). Trimming left V 2 bases short and J 5 bases short, with 13 bases between. The CDR3 runs to 15 residues. From germline, CDR1 is SGHTA and CDR2 FQGTGA. The CDR3 DNA reads TGTGCCAGCAGCTTAGTCCTAGCGCATGACAATGAGCAGTTCTTC. This sequence encodes CASSLVLAHDNEQFF.

This clonotype has more than one count but fewer than ten. This chain links TRBV6-2 or TRBV6-3 with TRBJ2-1; D gene ambiguous. This CDR3 region has 14 residues. Between the trimmed V and J ends, which lost 5 bases and 5 bases, there was a span of 13 bases. Germline CDR1 reads MNHEY; CDR2 reads SVGEGT. The CDR3 here is CASSVPPQNNEQFF. As DNA, the CDR3 is TGTGCCAGCAGTGTCCCTCCTCAAAACAATGAGCAGTTCTTC.

This clonotype was seen a handful of times. The chain is built from TRBV4-3 and TRBJ2-1; D is perhaps TRBD2 (6 bases). V was clipped by 0 bases and J by 4 bases, with 22 bases between them. Germline loops: CDR1 LGHNA, CDR2 YSLEER. The CDR3 totals 19 residues. The CDR3 nucleotides are TGCGCCAGCAGCCAAGATCCTGCTAGCGCCCAACCAAGATACAATGAGCAGTTCTTC. It encodes CASSQDPASAQPRYNEQFF.

This clonotype was picked up many times. This chain uses TRBV7-2 with TRBJ2-7; D is ambiguous. The V end was cut by 3 bases, the J end by 2 bases, with 8 bases between. The CDR3 has 13 amino acids. From germline, CDR1 is SGHTA and CDR2 FQGNSA. The CDR3, as DNA: TGTGCCAGCAGCTTCGCAAATACCTACGAGCAGTACTTC. This encodes CASSFANTYEQYF.

In this sample, this clonotype turned up a few times. The V call is TRBV7-9, the J call TRBJ1-1; weak D call: TRBD1 (6 bases). The V end was cut by 4 bases, the J end by 8 bases, with 14 bases between. Germline-derived CDR1 and CDR2 are SEHNR and FQNEAQ (reference sequence). The CDR3 extends over 13 amino acids. CDR3 DNA: TGTGCCAGCAGCTCCCTCGTCGACAGGGAAGCTTTCTTT. Its protein product is CASSSLVDREAFF. The full variable domain, completed using reference TRBV7-9 and TRBJ1-1, is DTGVSQNPRHKITKRGQNVTFRCDPISEHNRLYWYRQTLGQGPEFLTYFQNEAQLEKSRLLSDRFSAERPKGSFSTLEIQRTEQGDSAMYLCASSSLVDREAFFGQGTRLTVV.

This clonotype was seen ten or more times. The genes are TRBV7-3 and TRBJ2-1, with 7 positions matching TRBD2. V lost 2 bases and J lost 5; bases outside the gene matches: 0. The V gene's germline CDR1 is SGHTA and CDR2 FQGTGA. The CDR3 contains 13 residues. This CDR3 is CASSLGTNNEQFF. The CDR3 DNA sequence: TGTGCCAGCAGCTTAGGGACTAACAATGAGCAGTTCTTC.

The V call is TRBV15, the J call TRBJ1-5; tentative D call: TRBD1 (6 bases). This CDR3 is built from 16 residues. Trimming stripped 3 bases from V and 6 bases from J, with 18 bases between. Germline V gene data show CDR1 as LNHNV and CDR2 as YYDKDF (reference sequence). For the CDR3, the DNA is TGTGCCACCAGCAGCCCGAGTAAAAAGGGGGGTCAGCCCCAGCATTTT. Amino acids: CATSSPSKKGGQPQHF.

The rearrangement joins TRBV20-1 to TRBJ1-1, with 10 bases aligning to TRBD1. Germline V gene lookup returns CDR1 DFQATT and CDR2 SNEGSKA (reference sequence). V was pared by 6 bases and J by 4 bases, with 5 bases of the junction left unmatched. This CDR3 spans 13 amino acids. CDR3 loop: CSARDRGSTEAFF. In nucleotides, the CDR3 is TGCAGTGCCAGGGACAGGGGATCCACTGAAGCTTTCTTT.

This clonotype appeared many times. The V and J genes are TRBV11-1 and TRBJ1-1; D call uncertain. The V end lost 3 bases, the J end lost 3 bases, and 5 bases lay between the germline ends. Germline values: CDR1 SGHAT, CDR2 FQDESV (reference sequence). This CDR3 region has 12 residues. CDR3: CASSFDDTEAFF. In DNA, the CDR3 is TGTGCCAGCAGCTTCGATGACACTGAAGCTTTCTTT.

This clonotype has ten or more counts. V is TRBV28 and J is TRBJ1-5, with D maybe TRBD1 (5 bases). The CDR3 loop spans 14 amino acids. Germline V gene data show CDR1 as MDHEN and CDR2 as SYDVKM. The V end was cut by 6 bases, the J end by 7 bases, with 16 bases between. The CDR3 is CASSHPREYQPQHF. The CDR3 region has the DNA TGTGCCAGCAGCCACCCCAGGGAATACCAGCCCCAGCATTTT.

Comments on this clonotype: This likely stems from a read error, as it lies one base from a far larger clone. J is TRBJ2-5 and V is TRBV7-2; D gene ambiguous. CDR1 and CDR2 (germline): SGHTA, FQGNSA. The CDR3 runs 12 residues. The CDR3 bases are TGTGCCAGCAGCTTAGTTCGTGAGACCCAGAACTTC. Amino acids: CASSLVRETQNF.

Only a few counts were recorded for this clonotype. V usage is TRBV5-1 and J usage is TRBJ2-3, with 16 bases aligning to TRBD2. The CDR3 is 18 residues long. V lost 4 bases, J lost 5 bases, and 10 bases stayed unmatched. Per germline, CDR1 SGHRS and CDR2 YFSETQ. The CDR3 nucleotides are TGCGCCAGCAGCGCCGGGGGGACTAGCGGGGGGGCAGAAGATACGCAGTATTTT. Amino acids: CASSAGGTSGGAEDTQYF.

This clonotype was seen repeatedly, ten times or more. The chain links TRBV11-3 to TRBJ1-1; 7 nucleotides agree with TRBD1. CDR1 is SGHNT and CDR2 is YENEEA in the germline V gene. CDR3 length: 15 amino acids. The ends lost 5 bases at V and 1 base at J; junction bases unmatched: 7. CDR3 coding DNA: TGTGCCAGCAGCCGAGACGGACAGGCGAACACTGAAGCTTTCTTT. Its translation: CASSRDGQANTEAFF.

This clonotype occurred many times. The V and J genes are TRBV7-2 and TRBJ2-2, with D uncertain. The V end lost 2 bases, the J end lost 2 bases, and 12 bases lay between the germline ends. The CDR3 sequence is 16 residues long. CDR1 and CDR2 (germline): SGHTA, FQGNSA. The CDR3 sequence: CASSLRPRSNTGELFF. The CDR3 DNA is TGTGCCAGCAGCTTAAGGCCCCGTTCAAACACCGGGGAGCTGTTTTTT.

A few counts support this clonotype. This chain joins TRBV14 and TRBJ2-1; 12 nucleotides agree with TRBD2. Germline V lookup: CDR1 SGHDN, CDR2 FVKESK. V dropped 1 base and J dropped 0; count of bases not matched to a gene: 7. CDR3 length: 19 amino acids. CDR3 sequence (DNA): TGTGCCAGCAGCCAAGGGACTAGCGGGGAGCGCCGCTCCTACAATGAGCAGTTCTTC. As protein: CASSQGTSGERRSYNEQFF.

This clonotype was detected ten times or more. J is TRBJ1-2 and V is TRBV7-8; D remains unclear. Trimming pared 5 bases from V and 1 base from J, leaving 8 bases between. The germline V gene encodes CDR1 SGHVS and CDR2 FQNEAQ. This CDR3 has 13 amino acids. The CDR3 here is CASSPLINYGYTF. CDR3 DNA sequence: TGTGCCAGCAGCCCCTTGATTAACTATGGCTACACCTTC.

The table lists this clonotype with a few counts. The V and J genes are TRBV28 and TRBJ2-3, with 10 bases matching TRBD2. The CDR3 is 14 amino acids. The germline V gene has CDR1 MDHEN and CDR2 SYDVKM. V lost 8 bases and J lost 7; bases outside the gene matches: 9. The CDR3 region is CASGLAGAPNTQYF. CDR3 sequence (DNA): TGTGCCAGCGGCCTAGCGGGAGCTCCTAATACGCAGTATTTT.

The chain links TRBV18 to TRBJ2-1; perhaps TRBD2 as D (6 bases). V was trimmed by 6 bases and J by 5 bases, leaving 14 bases between them. The CDR3 is 14 amino acids. The V gene's germline CDR1 is KGHSH and CDR2 LQKENI. CDR3 region: CASSPGGSDNEQFF. CDR3 coding DNA: TGTGCCAGCTCGCCCGGGGGAAGTGACAATGAGCAGTTCTTC.

This clonotype has a count of ten or more. This sequence joins TRBV6-2 or TRBV6-3 and TRBJ2-1; the match to TRBD2 covers 11 bases. CDR1 and CDR2 (germline): MNHEY, SVGEGT. The CDR3 has 18 residues. J was trimmed by 8 bases and V by 3 bases; bases with no gene match: 15. The CDR3, as DNA: TGTGCCAGCAGTTATTGGGCCCGCGCTAGCGGGAGGATCGATGAGCAGTTCTTC. Its protein is CASSYWARASGRIDEQFF.